Given below is one TCR beta chain in context. Antigen unknown. The data derive from a study of blood T cells in healthy people across ages. Study findings and constraints: The study could not conclusively compare naive and antigen-experienced cells, given its unsorted PBMCs.

The second PCR ran roughly 6 to 12 cycles with a sample-barcoded 5' primer and J-beta primers. A 12-random-nucleotide template-switch adaptor tagged each cDNA molecule. Each CDR3 protein gets one entry after TCRdb re-called the 5' RACE reads with MiXCR. The sample contains over 1.5 million distinct CDR3 sequences, 49% of which appear only once. Trimming at V came to 4 bases and at J to 5 bases, leaving 9 bases not matched to a gene. There are 15 residues in the CDR3. Germline CDR1 reads MDHEN; CDR2 reads SYDVKM. The clonotype comes from a woman aged 40 to 50 in good health. This sequence joins TRBV28 and TRBJ2-7; 9 bases match TRBD2. The source material was blood. This chain's CDR3 is CASSSAGGRLNEQYF. Here the CDR3 DNA reads TGTGCCAGCAGTTCAGCGGGGGGCCGGTTGAACGAGCAGTACTTC.